The entry that follows covers one T cell receptor (beta chain) sequence. The target antigen is unknown. Gene labels here are mouse ones. The read is 1 residue too short to cover the CDR3 end, so that end is filled in from the germline J gene. The data belong to a study of tissue T cells after allogeneic stem cell transplantation. General study results and limits: Motif-based clustering found tissue-specific repertoire signatures shared across patients, though few clones were shared.

Indicated time point: mouse harvest day 7 after allogeneic transplant. Each mouse received 10^7 T-cell-depleted marrow cells plus 10^6 splenic CD5+ T cells by tail vein. Per germline, CDR1 FNHDT and CDR2 SITEND (reference sequence). V shed 2 bases and J shed 0 bases, with 7 bases lying between them. The CDR3 sequence is 14 residues long. Sequencing was performed with immunoSEQ multiplex PCR; in TCRdb, only in-frame clones are kept and a portion is missing. Of over 6,500 clones listed, less than 50% are singletons. This sequence joins TRBV19 and TRBJ2-4, with unresolved D. Sequencing was performed on lymph node tissue. The source is a female BALB/c mouse given C57BL/6 T cells with graft-versus-host disease after an allogeneic hematopoietic cell transplant. CDR3 bases read: TGTGCCAGCAGTATGACTTCTAGTCAAAACACCTTGTAC. Encoded protein: CASSMTSSQNTLY. The full CDR3 reads CASSMTSSQNTLYF.